This T cell receptor beta chain was identified in a study of CD4 T cells in relation to SARS-CoV-2 and coronaviruses. On the study more broadly: No peptide or an HIV-1 Nef peptide pool served as negative control.

Method: immunoSEQ multiplex PCR; TCRdb's copy keeps in-frame clones and lacks some. The sample contains more than 20,000 clones, 77% of which appear only once. This clone was counted a single time. The antigen is undetermined. CD4+ T cells from unexposed donors were obtained before the COVID-19 pandemic (2011-2018). CD4+ T cells were isolated from the cells after around 10 days of culture. As cell numbers allowed, unexposed-donor CD4+ T cells faced SARS-CoV-2 S/N and four cold-coronavirus spikes. Overall study results and limits: Pre-pandemic and post-infection samples never came from the same donor.

The sample taken for sequencing was CD4+ T cells from PBMCs, cultured in vitro. The sequence was obtained from a human donor in good health.

Written as DNA, the CDR3 is TGCGCCAGCAGAGAAACAACGGGCGGGGAGCTGTTTTTT. Amino acids: CASRETTGGELFF. The chain carries TRBV10-2 and TRBJ2-2; D gene ambiguous. The CDR3 covers 13 residues. Germline-derived CDR1 and CDR2 are WSHSY and SAAADI. Trimming cost V 6 bases and J 7 bases, with 12 bases left between them.